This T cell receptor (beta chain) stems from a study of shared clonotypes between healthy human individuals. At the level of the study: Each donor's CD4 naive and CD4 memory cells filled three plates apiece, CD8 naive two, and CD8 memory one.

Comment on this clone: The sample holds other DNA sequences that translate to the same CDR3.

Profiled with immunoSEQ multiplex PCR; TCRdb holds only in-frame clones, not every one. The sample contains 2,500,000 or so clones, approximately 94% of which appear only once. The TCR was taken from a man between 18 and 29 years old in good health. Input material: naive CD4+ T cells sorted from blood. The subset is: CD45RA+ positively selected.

The chain's CDR3 is CASRDRNTDTQYF. The CDR3 bases are TGCGCCAGCAGGGACAGGAACACAGATACGCAGTATTTT. The V gene is TRBV10-1, the J gene TRBJ2-3; TRBD1 matches 7 bases. V lost 6 bases and J lost 2; bases outside the gene matches: 2. Germline V CDR1 and CDR2: WNHNN, SYGVQD (reference sequence). CDR3 length equals 13 residues.